These 3 T cell receptor beta chains share one sample of origin, sequenced in a study of blood T cells in healthy people across ages. Together with a sample-barcoded 5' primer, a J-beta primer mix was included in a second PCR lasting about 7 to 11 cycles. TCRdb reprocessed the 5' RACE reads via MiXCR and lists one record per CDR3 protein. The sample gives around 1,900,000 distinct CDR3 sequences, roughly two fifths of which show up once; more than 20% is in the top ten. Sample: blood. Receptor source: a human donor in good health.

A remark on this clonotype: The germline gene is not matched at one end of the junction; a read error may be the cause. This sequence joins TRBV20-1 and TRBJ1-1, with no clear D. There are 16 residues in the CDR3. In germline, CDR1 is DFQATT, CDR2 SNEGSKA (reference sequence). The CDR3 DNA reads TGCAGTGCTAGAGACTACCTACAAATACTGGGCACTGAAGCTTTTTTT. It codes for CSARDYLQILGTEAFF.

J is TRBJ2-5 and V is TRBV29-1; TRBD1 aligns across 10 bases. The CDR3 has 14 amino acids. Germline trimming cut 4 bases from V and 9 bases from J; bases unmatched to any gene: 11. Per germline, CDR1 SQVTM and CDR2 ANQGSEA. The CDR3 sequence: CSVAWDRGNEAQYF. The CDR3 coding sequence is TGCAGCGTTGCCTGGGACAGGGGTAATGAGGCCCAGTACTTC. Together with reference TRBV29-1 and TRBJ2-5, the CDR3 gives the full variable domain: SAVISQKPSRDICQRGTSLTIQCQVDSQVTMMFWYRQQPGQSLTLIATANQGSEATYESGFVIDKFPISRPNLTFSTLTVSNMSPEDSSIYLCSVAWDRGNEAQYFGPGTRLLVL.

This clonotype was found a few times. The chain uses TRBV29-1 and TRBJ1-5; 12 positions agree with TRBD1. V dropped 6 bases and J dropped 5; count of bases not matched to a gene: 14. Germline assignment: CDR1 SQVTM and CDR2 ANQGSEA. The CDR3 length is 17 residues. The CDR3 DNA reads as TGCAGCGTCCTCTCCGGGACAGGGGGCGTCGGCGATCAGCCCCAGCATTTT. Its translation: CSVLSGTGGVGDQPQHF.